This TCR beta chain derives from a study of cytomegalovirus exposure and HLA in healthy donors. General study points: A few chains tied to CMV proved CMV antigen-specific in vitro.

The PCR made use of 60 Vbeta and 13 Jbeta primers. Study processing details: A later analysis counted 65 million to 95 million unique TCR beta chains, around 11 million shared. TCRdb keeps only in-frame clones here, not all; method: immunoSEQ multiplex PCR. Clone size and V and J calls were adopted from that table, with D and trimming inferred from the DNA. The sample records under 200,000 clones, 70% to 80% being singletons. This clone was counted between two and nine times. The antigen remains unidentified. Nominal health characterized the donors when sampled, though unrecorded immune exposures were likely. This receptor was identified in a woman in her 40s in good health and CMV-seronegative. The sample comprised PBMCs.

The CDR3 loop is CASRGETNSPLHF. CDR3 sequence (DNA): TGTGCCAGCAGAGGGGAAACTAATTCACCCCTCCACTTT. This rearrangement joins TRBV6-5 to TRBJ1-6; possible D gene TRBD1, 5 bases. Trimming removed 6 bases from V and 6 bases from J, with 9 bases in between. The CDR3 extends over 13 amino acids. Germline V lookup: CDR1 MNHEY, CDR2 SVGAGI.